This T cell receptor beta chain was observed in a study of neoadjuvant anti-PD-1 for oral cavity cancer. The data were produced by immunoSEQ multiplex PCR, yet TCRdb's version contains in-frame clones alone and is incomplete. The sample lists more than 50,000 clones, approximately 80% seen once, with 2.5% to 3% in the top ten. The CDR3 runs to 17 residues. CDR1 is LGHNA, CDR2 YNFKEQ, per germline. The V gene end was trimmed by 0 bases and the J gene end by 2 bases; junction bases not matched to a gene: 6. Sequencing was performed on PBMCs, taken before nivolumab (anti-PD-1) treatment. The V and J genes are TRBV4-2 and TRBJ2-3, with 9 bases lining up with TRBD1. This receptor was obtained from a person between 40 and 79 years old with oral cavity squamous cell carcinoma. The DNA for the CDR3 is TGTGCCAGCAGCCAAGATCAGGGACAGGGTTTCACAGATACGCAGTATTTT. Residues: CASSQDQGQGFTDTQYF.